This TCR beta chain was identified in a study of identical twins. TCRdb redid the calling of the 5' RACE reads with MiXCR, one entry per CDR3 protein. The data show nearly 650,000 distinct CDR3 sequences, around 7.5% seen once. Trimming left V 2 bases short and J 11 bases short, with 13 bases between. The CDR3 sequence is 13 residues long. Per germline, CDR1 MNHEY and CDR2 SVGAGI. These data are also associated with another study on yellow fever vaccine responses in identical twins.

The genes are TRBV6-5 and TRBJ2-1, with D possibly TRBD1 on 5 matching bases. The receptor was derived from a woman aged 18-29 years in good health. Material for sequencing was PBMCs. The CDR3 bases are TGTGCCAGCAGTTACCAAATCGACAGTAAGCAGTTCTTC. It codes for CASSYQIDSKQFF.